The 5 T cell receptor beta chains reported below all come from one sample, sequenced in a study of shared T cell receptors in the human thymus. Only in-frame clones appear in the TCRdb table, and some are missing; sequencing was by immunoSEQ multiplex PCR. The data hold 550,000 to 800,000 clones, with roughly 88% observed a single time. The same sample was also studied in work on human thymus T cells.

The sequenced sample was thymocytes. These receptors were collected from a girl under three years old with a congenital heart defect.

The genes are TRBV5-4 and TRBJ1-4; perhaps TRBD1 as D (6 bases). The ends were cut back, 1 base at V and 5 bases at J, with 15 bases in the middle. CDR1 and CDR2 from the germline V gene are SGHNT and YYREEE (reference sequence). The CDR3 loop spans 16 amino acids. The DNA for the CDR3 is TGTGCCAGCAGCTTGTACCCAGGGGCTTTCAATGAAAAACTGTTTTTT. It yields the protein CASSLYPGAFNEKLFF.

This chain links TRBV10-3 with TRBJ1-5; no clear D gene. Germline V gene sequence: CDR1 ENHRY, CDR2 SYGVKD. The CDR3 covers 17 residues. Trimming left V 3 bases short and J 0 bases short, with 15 bases between. CDR3 in amino acids: CAISENSSVTSNQPQHF. The CDR3 DNA reads TGTGCCATCAGTGAAAATTCTTCGGTTACTAGCAATCAGCCCCAGCATTTT.

The chain uses TRBV5-4 and TRBJ1-2; 8 nucleotides align to TRBD1. Germline values: CDR1 SGHNT, CDR2 YYREEE (reference sequence). This CDR3 comprises 14 residues. Trimming took 3 bases from V and 7 from J; bases not matched to a gene: 8. CDR3 loop: CASSSGQGLAGYTF. The CDR3 DNA is TGTGCCAGCAGCTCCGGACAGGGACTAGCTGGCTACACCTTC.

This clone was counted a single time. V is TRBV28 and J is TRBJ1-2, with D perhaps TRBD1 (6 bases). The CDR3 covers 19 residues. Germline assignment: CDR1 MDHEN and CDR2 SYDVKM. V dropped 3 bases and J dropped 0 bases, with 23 bases sitting between them. The CDR3 region has the DNA TGTGCCAGCAGTTTTGGGAATTCTACAGGGCCCTATTCTAACTATGGCTACACCTTC. Amino acid sequence: CASSFGNSTGPYSNYGYTF.

V gene TRBV5-6 combines with J gene TRBJ1-6, with TRBD1 matching 9 bases. This CDR3 comprises 16 residues. Germline CDR1 is SGHDT and CDR2 is YYEEEE. V was clipped by 4 bases and J by 6 bases; unmatched bases: 8. DNA for the CDR3: TGTGCCAGCAGCCAAAACAGGGGGCTTTTTAATTCACCCCTCCACTTT. The encoded protein is CASSQNRGLFNSPLHF.